The sequence of this TCR beta chain was determined in a study of cytomegalovirus exposure and HLA in healthy donors. Only a few counts were recorded for this clone. What it binds is unknown. In germline, CDR1 is SGHNT, CDR2 YENEEA. The V gene lost 5 bases and the J gene lost 7 bases, with 21 bases spanning the gap. The CDR3 runs to 16 residues. Broader study findings: Later, an analysis found that common viral pathogens appeared to be linked with several of the most significant clusters. Earlier analysis looked at TCR beta V segments, and most were productive about 90% or about 30% of the time.

Use of 60 Vbeta and 13 Jbeta primers characterized the PCR. Some clones are missing from TCRdb's copy, which holds only in-frame ones; the method was immunoSEQ multiplex PCR. Of 200,000 or so clones listed, 80% are singletons. This chain connects TRBV11-3 to TRBJ2-1; tentative D call: TRBD1 (7 bases). Sequences were obtained from PBMCs. This sequence originates from a man aged 35-49 years in good health and CMV-seropositive. The CDR3 region is CASSAAGQNNLNEQFF. CDR3 nucleotide sequence: TGTGCCAGCAGCGCGGCGGGACAGAATAACCTTAATGAGCAGTTCTTC.